Listed here are 7 T cell receptor beta chains from one sample, sequenced in a study of response to subunit inactivated influenza vaccine. TCRdb reprocessed the RT-PCR reads with MiXCR, giving one entry per CDR3 protein. The sample has hundreds of thousands of distinct CDR3 sequences; roughly 11% are singletons. The starting material was PBMCs from blood, obtained about 40 days after vaccination. These TCRs come from a man in his fifties or sixties who received an inactivated influenza vaccine.

This clonotype has more than one count but fewer than ten. This rearrangement joins TRBV12-3 or TRBV12-4 to TRBJ2-7; D gene ambiguous. The CDR3 is 13 residues long. Trimming cost V 6 bases and J 0 bases, with 9 bases left between them. As DNA, the CDR3 is TGTGCCAGCAGACCGACGGCCTCCTACGAGCAGTACTTC. The encoded protein is CASRPTASYEQYF.

This clonotype has a count of ten or more. The gene calls are TRBV10-3 and TRBJ2-3, with D perhaps TRBD2 (6 bases). This CDR3 is 13 amino acids long. Germline assignment: CDR1 ENHRY and CDR2 SYGVKD. Trimming shortened V by 6 bases and J by 0 bases, and 7 bases separated the two germline ends. The CDR3 sequence is CAISGSSTDTQYF. CDR3 nucleotide sequence: TGTGCCATCAGCGGGAGTAGCACAGATACGCAGTATTTT.

This clonotype has more than one count but fewer than ten. The chain employs TRBV5-6 and TRBJ1-2; 7 bases align to TRBD1. CDR1 and CDR2 from the germline V gene are SGHDT and YYEEEE. V lost 4 bases and J lost 6; bases outside the gene matches: 9. CDR3 size: 14 residues. This CDR3 reads CASSGMTGFDGYTF. CDR3 bases: TGTGCCAGCAGCGGGATGACAGGGTTCGATGGCTACACCTTC.

This chain uses TRBV24-1 with TRBJ2-1, with D unclear. The last part of the DNA fits TRBJ2-7 better; the J call may be wrong. The germline V gene encodes CDR1 KGHDR and CDR2 SFDVKD. This CDR3 is 14 amino acids long. The CDR3 protein is CATSDGIPYNEQYF. The CDR3 DNA follows: TGTGCCACCAGTGACGGAATTCCTTACAATGAGCAGTACTTC.

This clonotype came up a few times. The chain has TRBV5-1 and TRBJ2-1; 7 bases are shared with TRBD1. J gave up 0 bases and V 0 bases, and 6 bases lay outside the gene matches. The CDR3 is 17 amino acids. The germline V gene has CDR1 SGHRS and CDR2 YFSETQ. CDR3 bases: TGCGCCAGCAGCTTGGGGGGCTCAGGGGGCTCCTACAATGAGCAGTTCTTC. Translating gives CASSLGGSGGSYNEQFF.

The chain links TRBV3-1 to TRBJ2-1; D uncertain. V lost 3 bases and J lost 0, with 18 bases in between. Germline V gene sequence: CDR1 LGHDT, CDR2 YNNKEL (reference sequence). This CDR3 has 18 amino acids. CDR3 in DNA: TGTGCCAGCAGCCACTTGCCTGGCCTGGCAGGCTCCTACAATGAGCAGTTCTTC. Amino acid sequence: CASSHLPGLAGSYNEQFF.

There are a few counts of this clonotype. The V call is TRBV5-1, the J call TRBJ2-3; D is unresolved. From germline, CDR1 is SGHRS and CDR2 YFSETQ. V was shortened by 4 bases and J by 4 bases, with 16 bases between the two germline ends. This CDR3 has 15 amino acids. CDR3 nucleotide sequence: TGCGCCAGCAGCGGATCATGGGCGAACGCAGATACGCAGTATTTT. The encoded protein is CASSGSWANADTQYF.